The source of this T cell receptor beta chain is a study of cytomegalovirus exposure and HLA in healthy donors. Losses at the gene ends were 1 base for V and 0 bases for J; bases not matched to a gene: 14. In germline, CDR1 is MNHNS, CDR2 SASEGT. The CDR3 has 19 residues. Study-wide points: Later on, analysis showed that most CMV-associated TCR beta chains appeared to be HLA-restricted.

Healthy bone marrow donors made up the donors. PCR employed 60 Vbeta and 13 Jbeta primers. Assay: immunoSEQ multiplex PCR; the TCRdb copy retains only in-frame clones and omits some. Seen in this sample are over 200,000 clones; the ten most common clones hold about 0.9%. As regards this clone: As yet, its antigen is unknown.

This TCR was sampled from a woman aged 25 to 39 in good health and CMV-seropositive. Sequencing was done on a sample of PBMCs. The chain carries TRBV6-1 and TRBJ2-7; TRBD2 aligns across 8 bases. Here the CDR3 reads CASSEGYSGGRGSSYEQYF. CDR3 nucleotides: TGTGCCAGCAGTGAAGGGTATTCGGGGGGGCGGGGGAGCTCCTACGAGCAGTACTTC.